Included here is one T cell receptor (beta chain) sequence, with context. Antigen: not known. This record belongs to a study of vaccination effects on CD4 cells after COVID-19. Study details: It was with 10 IU/ml IL-2 and around 10 ug/ml peptides that 1.8 million or so PBMC per well were cultured.

Culture proceeded for approximately nine days, and CD4+ T cells were then isolated. This individual tested PCR-positive for SARS-CoV-2 infection between March and December 2020. Each participant received a vaccine that was either BNT162b2 or mRNA-1273, given as two doses. Study-wide results and limits: Vaccine- and infection-induced clones showed marked clonal contraction late following vaccination.

V lost 3 bases and J lost 5; bases outside the gene matches: 11. In germline, CDR1 is MNHEY, CDR2 SVGAGI. The CDR3 extends over 16 amino acids. Clones were read by immunoSEQ multiplex PCR, and TCRdb kept only the in-frame ones, dropping some. The sample records tens of thousands of clones, roughly four fifths being singletons. V is TRBV6-5 and J is TRBJ2-5; TRBD1 matches at 8 bases. This receptor was identified in a human donor who had a prior SARS-CoV-2 infection. The source was CD4+ T cells from PBMCs cultured without peptide, collected after COVID-19 vaccination. Here the CDR3 reads CASSYGTGSFSETQYF. In nucleotides, the CDR3 is TGTGCCAGCAGTTATGGGACAGGCTCCTTTAGCGAGACCCAGTACTTC.